The 25 T cell receptor beta chains presented below share a single source sample, sequenced in a study of OX40 agonist ivuxolimab in advanced cancers. Preparation of the library involved the immunoSEQ multiplex PCR assay. The source is immuneACCESS, and TCRdb retained only in-frame sequences with V and J called. Part of the clones is not carried over; for the studies checked, unresolved V genes explain less than half of this, and the remainder is unexplained. The sample table records approximately 70,000 clones; about 91% of these occur just once. The biggest ten clones account for roughly 0.59% of the sample. Sequences were derived from CD4+ or CD8+ T cells sorted from blood, sampled in a trial of the OX40 agonist ivuxolimab. Receptors were obtained from an adult with an advanced solid tumor such as melanoma, head and neck, liver or kidney cancer.

CDR3 nucleotide sequence: TGTGCCAGCAGCCCCCGGGGCAGGGGAGACGGCTACACCTTC. Residues: CASSPRGRGDGYTF. V gene TRBV6-5 combines with J gene TRBJ1-2; possible D gene TRBD1, 6 bases. The CDR3 has 14 amino acids. The V and J ends lost 6 bases and 8 bases respectively, with 19 bases between them. CDR1 is MNHEY, CDR2 SVGAGI, per germline.

The gene calls are TRBV6-6 and TRBJ1-2; D possibly corresponds to TRBD1 (5 bases). This CDR3 contains 14 residues. Looked up from germline, CDR1 is MNHNY and CDR2 is SVGAGI (reference sequence). V was cut by 4 bases and J by 5 bases, with 14 bases left in between. CDR3 in amino acids: CASSSGLPGYGYTF. The CDR3 DNA sequence: TGTGCCAGCAGTTCGGGACTGCCCGGTTATGGCTACACCTTC.

The chain couples TRBV29-1 to TRBJ1-2, with D possibly matching TRBD1 (6 bases). Trimming removed 8 bases from V and 8 bases from J, with 24 bases in between. Germline loops: CDR1 SQVTM, CDR2 ANQGSEA. The CDR3 covers 14 residues. The CDR3 is CSYRVLGLSYGYTF. CDR3 DNA sequence: TGCAGCTACAGGGTTCTGGGGCTCTCTTACGGCTACACCTTC.

The chain combines TRBV6-5 with TRBJ2-1, with a weak D call TRBD2 (6 bases). Trimming left V 0 bases short and J 2 bases short, with 8 bases between. The CDR3 is 15 residues long. In germline, CDR1 is MNHEY, CDR2 SVGAGI. The CDR3 nucleotides are TGTGCCAGCAGTTACTCGGGGGGACCCTACAATGAGCAGTTCTTC. Its translation: CASSYSGGPYNEQFF.

This sequence joins TRBV25-1 and TRBJ1-4; 9 nucleotides align to TRBD1. The junction had 11 bases not matched to a gene; V was cut back by 7 bases and J by 8 bases. Germline CDR1 is MGHDK and CDR2 is SYGVNS. The CDR3 totals 15 residues. Here the CDR3 reads CASTGGRDREEKLFF. The CDR3, as DNA: TGTGCCAGCACCGGAGGGAGGGACAGGGAAGAAAAACTGTTTTTT.

This clone was counted once. This chain uses TRBV5-6 with TRBJ2-7; D might be TRBD1 (5 bases). Germline V CDR1 and CDR2: SGHDT, YYEEEE. Trimming removed 0 bases from V and 0 bases from J, with 7 bases in between. The CDR3 totals 14 residues. CDR3 residues: CASSLDRSSYEQYF. CDR3 bases: TGTGCCAGCAGCTTGGACAGGAGCTCCTACGAGCAGTACTTC. Full variable domain (outside the CDR3, taken from reference TRBV5-6 and TRBJ2-7): DAGVTQSPTHLIKTRGQQVTLRCSPKSGHDTVSWYQQALGQGPQFIFQYYEEEERQRGNFPDRFSGHQFPNYSSELNVNALLLGDSALYLCASSLDRSSYEQYFGPGTRLTVT.

This clone appeared a few times. The chain has TRBV12-5 and TRBJ1-4; TRBD1 is a possible D gene (5 bases). There are 16 residues in the CDR3. V was pared by 4 bases and J by 6 bases, with 18 bases between. From germline, CDR1 is LGHNT and CDR2 FRNRAP. The CDR3 coding sequence is TGTGCTAGTGGTTCCACCTCCGGGACGCCACATGAAAAACTGTTTTTT. This gives the protein CASGSTSGTPHEKLFF.

The genes are TRBV5-8 and TRBJ1-4; the D is unclear. Per germline, CDR1 SGHTS and CDR2 YDEGEE. The V gene lost 2 bases and the J gene lost 0 bases, with 5 bases spanning the gap. The CDR3 covers 14 residues. The chain's CDR3 is CASSFGATNEKLFF. The CDR3 DNA reads as TGTGCCAGCAGCTTCGGAGCAACTAATGAAAAACTGTTTTTT. The variable domain in full, completed from reference TRBV5-8 and TRBJ1-4, reads EAGVTQSPTHLIKTRGQQATLRCSPISGHTSVYWYQQALGLGLQFLLWYDEGEERNRGNFPPRFSGRQFPNYSSELNVNALELEDSALYLCASSFGATNEKLFFGSGTQLSVL.

The J gene is TRBJ1-6, the V gene TRBV19; D is possibly TRBD1 (5 bases). The germline CDR1 and CDR2 sequences are LNHDA and SQIVND (reference sequence). V was shortened by 4 bases and J by 9 bases, with 16 bases between the two germline ends. The CDR3 has 15 residues. The DNA of the CDR3 is TGTGCCAGTAGTAACCAGGGAGGGGTGGGTTCACCCCTCCACTTT. It specifies CASSNQGGVGSPLHF. Full variable domain (rest looked up from reference TRBV19 and TRBJ1-6): DGGITQSPKYLFRKEGQNVTLSCEQNLNHDAMYWYRQDPGQGLRLIYYSQIVNDFQKGDIAEGYSVSREKKESFPLTVTSAQKNPTAFYLCASSNQGGVGSPLHFGNGTRLTVT.

This clone came up once. The V gene is TRBV19, the J gene TRBJ1-1; D may be TRBD1 (6 bases). CDR1 is LNHDA and CDR2 is SQIVND in the germline V gene (reference sequence). The germline V and J ends were trimmed by 5 bases and 5 bases, with 15 bases remaining between them. This CDR3 has 14 amino acids. The CDR3: CASSYRSGATEAFF. The CDR3 coding sequence is TGTGCCAGTAGTTATAGATCGGGGGCAACTGAAGCTTTCTTT.

Here the CDR3 DNA reads TGTGCCAGCAGCTTTCTCACACAGGGGGCCTTTAACTATGGCTACACCTTC. Amino acids: CASSFLTQGAFNYGYTF. V gene TRBV5-6 combines with J gene TRBJ1-2, with 9 nucleotides matching TRBD1. CDR1 and CDR2 from the germline V gene are SGHDT and YYEEEE. The CDR3 totals 17 residues. The V segment lost 2 bases and the J segment 1 base; nucleotides outside the gene matches: 9.

This rearrangement joins TRBV6-4 to TRBJ1-1; 7 nucleotides align to TRBD1. Germline CDR1 MRHNA, CDR2 SNTAGT. J lost 3 bases, V lost 5 bases, and 3 bases had no gene match. This CDR3 has 13 amino acids. CDR3 sequence (DNA): TGTGCCAGCAGTCTAACAGGGGACACTGAAGCTTTCTTT. Translating it yields CASSLTGDTEAFF.

V and J are TRBV11-2 and TRBJ2-5; the match to TRBD2 covers 10 bases. Per the germline V gene, CDR1 is SGHAT and CDR2 is FQNNGV. Unmatched junction bases numbered 13, after V lost 2 bases and J lost 1 base. The CDR3 runs to 19 residues. CDR3 amino acids: CASSLRAPLAGVPQETQYF. The DNA for the CDR3 is TGTGCCAGCAGCTTACGTGCCCCCCTAGCGGGGGTACCCCAAGAGACCCAGTACTTC.

This chain uses TRBV2 with TRBJ2-1; 8 bases map to TRBD1. V trimming: 2 bases; J trimming: 6 bases; junction bases outside the gene matches: 9. The CDR3 is 16 amino acids. CDR1 is SNHLY and CDR2 is FYNNEI in the germline V gene. CDR3: CASSEQGAIEGNEQFF. DNA for the CDR3: TGTGCCAGCAGTGAACAGGGGGCCATCGAGGGCAATGAGCAGTTCTTC. Full variable domain (missing parts from reference TRBV2 and TRBJ2-1): EPEVTQTPSHQVTQMGQEVILRCVPISNHLYFYWYRQILGQKVEFLVSFYNNEISEKSEIFDDQFSVERPDGSNFTLKIRSTKLEDSAMYFCASSEQGAIEGNEQFFGPGTRLTVL.

This clone was counted only a few times. The J gene is TRBJ2-7, the V gene TRBV7-8, with 9 nucleotides matching TRBD1. The trim removed 4 bases at V and 7 bases at J, leaving 8 bases unmatched. Germline V lookup: CDR1 SGHVS, CDR2 FQNEAQ. CDR3 length: 14 residues. The CDR3 is CASSSQQGATEQYF. The CDR3 DNA sequence: TGTGCCAGCAGCTCCCAACAGGGGGCTACGGAGCAGTACTTC.

The rearrangement links TRBV19 to TRBJ2-2, with 7 bases fitting TRBD1. V gave up 5 bases and J gave up 1 base; unmatched junction bases: 7. The length of the CDR3 is 16 residues. Germline CDR1 reads LNHDA; CDR2 reads SQIVND (reference sequence). CDR3 bases: TGTGCCAGTAGTCCAAACAGGGGTATGAACACCGGGGAGCTGTTTTTT. This gives the protein CASSPNRGMNTGELFF.

The V call is TRBV15, the J call TRBJ2-5; no reliable D call. Per germline, CDR1 LNHNV and CDR2 YYDKDF (reference sequence). This CDR3 is 13 amino acids long. Trimming removed 1 base at V and 3 bases at J, with 6 bases between. CDR3 nucleotides: TGTGCCACCAGCAGAGGGACGGAAGAGACCCAGTACTTC. Protein: CATSRGTEETQYF.

The chain combines TRBV15 with TRBJ2-7; D is perhaps TRBD2 (6 bases). In germline, CDR1 is LNHNV, CDR2 YYDKDF (reference sequence). V lost 0 bases, J lost 2 bases, and 11 bases lay in between. This CDR3 region has 15 residues. In nucleotides, the CDR3 is TGTGCCACCAGCAGAGATCCGAGGAGGGCCTACGAGCAGTACTTC. It is translated as CATSRDPRRAYEQYF.

This clone was observed a few times. The CDR3 nucleotides are TGTGCCAGCAGCTTAGCGGCGTTGTCATCCCTCCACTTT. Protein sequence: CASSLAALSSLHF. The chain has TRBV7-2 and TRBJ1-6; D gene unclear. The CDR3 has 13 amino acids. V lost 0 bases, J lost 14 bases, and 11 bases lay in between. Germline values: CDR1 SGHTA, CDR2 FQGNSA.

V and J are TRBV9 and TRBJ2-7, with D perhaps being TRBD1 or TRBD2 (5 bases each). V was cut by 4 bases and J by 6 bases, with 20 bases left in between. The CDR3 has 15 residues. Germline V gene data show CDR1 as SGDLS and CDR2 as YYNGEE. The CDR3 DNA follows: TGTGCCAGCAGCCAGGTAGGGGACGCCCGGGGCGAGCAGTACTTC. Translation: CASSQVGDARGEQYF. Variable domain in full (rest from reference TRBV9 and TRBJ2-7): DSGVTQTPKHLITATGQRVTLRCSPRSGDLSVYWYQQSLDQGLQFLIQYYNGEERAKGNILERFSAQQFPDLHSELNLSSLELGDSALYFCASSQVGDARGEQYFGPGTRLTVT.

J is TRBJ1-5 and V is TRBV19; D ambiguous. In germline, CDR1 is LNHDA, CDR2 SQIVND (reference sequence). The CDR3 runs 15 residues. Deletions cut 3 bases from V and 3 bases from J, with 12 bases between. CDR3 sequence (DNA): TGTGCCAGTAGTATGATAAGTTTGTCCAATCAGCCCCAGCATTTT. It yields the protein CASSMISLSNQPQHF.

V gene TRBV5-4 combines with J gene TRBJ1-2; D gene uncertain. This CDR3 comprises 13 residues. Deletions cut 0 bases from V and 6 bases from J, with 9 bases between. Germline V gives CDR1 SGHNT, CDR2 YYREEE (reference sequence). Written as DNA, the CDR3 is TGTGCCAGCAGCTTGGACACCCTAGATGGCTACACCTTC. It codes for CASSLDTLDGYTF.

This clone was recorded only once. The rearrangement joins TRBV9 to TRBJ2-5; 10 nucleotides align to TRBD2. The CDR3 totals 16 residues. The V gene's germline CDR1 is SGDLS and CDR2 YYNGEE. Germline trimming cut 4 bases from V and 2 bases from J; bases unmatched to any gene: 8. For the CDR3, the DNA is TGTGCCAGCAGCCCCCGGGTAGCGGGGGGTCAAGAGACCCAGTACTTC. Translation gives CASSPRVAGGQETQYF.

The V gene is TRBV4-2, the J gene TRBJ2-5, with D perhaps given as TRBD1 or TRBD2 (7 bases each). V lost 1 base, J lost 5 bases, and 20 bases lay in between. Looked up from germline, CDR1 is LGHNA and CDR2 is YNFKEQ. The CDR3 has 17 residues. CDR3 DNA: TGTGCCAGCAGCCAAGGGGTCCCTCTCAGGGGGGGGGAGACCCAGTACTTC. Amino acids: CASSQGVPLRGGETQYF.

This clone appeared a single time. The chain combines TRBV29-1 with TRBJ1-1; D gene unclear. The CDR3 contains 14 residues. The ends were cut back, 4 bases at V and 4 bases at J, with 16 bases in the middle. Germline assignment: CDR1 SQVTM and CDR2 ANQGSEA. The CDR3 spells CSVVQVGLGTEAFF. As DNA, the CDR3 is TGCAGCGTTGTCCAAGTGGGCCTGGGCACTGAAGCTTTCTTT.